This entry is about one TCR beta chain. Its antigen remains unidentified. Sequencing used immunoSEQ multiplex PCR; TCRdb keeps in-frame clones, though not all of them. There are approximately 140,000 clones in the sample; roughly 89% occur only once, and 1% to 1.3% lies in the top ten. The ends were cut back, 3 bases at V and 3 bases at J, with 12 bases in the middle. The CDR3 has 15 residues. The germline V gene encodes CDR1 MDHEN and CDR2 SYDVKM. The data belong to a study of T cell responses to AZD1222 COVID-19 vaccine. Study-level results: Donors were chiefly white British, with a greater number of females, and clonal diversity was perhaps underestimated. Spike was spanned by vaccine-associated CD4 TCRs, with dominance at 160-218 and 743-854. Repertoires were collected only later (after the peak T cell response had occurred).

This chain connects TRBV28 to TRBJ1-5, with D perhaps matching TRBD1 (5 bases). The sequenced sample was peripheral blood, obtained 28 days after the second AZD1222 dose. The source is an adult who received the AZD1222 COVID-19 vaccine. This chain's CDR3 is CASSLLDSFNQPQHF. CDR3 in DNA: TGTGCCAGCAGTTTGTTAGACAGCTTCAATCAGCCCCAGCATTTT.